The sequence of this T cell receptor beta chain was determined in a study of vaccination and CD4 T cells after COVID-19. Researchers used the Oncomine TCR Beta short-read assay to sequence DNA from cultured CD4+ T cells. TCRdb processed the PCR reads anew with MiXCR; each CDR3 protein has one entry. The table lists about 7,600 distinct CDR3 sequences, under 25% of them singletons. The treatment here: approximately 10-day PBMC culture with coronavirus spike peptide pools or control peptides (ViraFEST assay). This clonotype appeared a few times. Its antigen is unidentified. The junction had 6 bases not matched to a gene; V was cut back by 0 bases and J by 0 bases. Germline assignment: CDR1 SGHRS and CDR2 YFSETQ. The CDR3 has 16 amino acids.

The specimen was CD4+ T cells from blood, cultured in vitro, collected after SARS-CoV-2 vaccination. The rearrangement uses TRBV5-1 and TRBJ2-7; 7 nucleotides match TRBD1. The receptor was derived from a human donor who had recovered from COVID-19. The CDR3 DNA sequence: TGCGCCAGCAGCTTGGGGGGGACAGTTAGCTCCTACGAGCAGTACTTC. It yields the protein CASSLGGTVSSYEQYF.